This is a list of T cell receptor beta chains from one sample in a study of T cell responses to AZD1222 COVID-19 vaccine. Sequenced by immunoSEQ multiplex PCR; TCRdb stores in-frame clones only, minus some. The data hold 120,000 or so clones, with 87% observed a single time. The sequencing used peripheral blood, collected on day 0 of AZD1222 vaccination. All receptors come from an adult in good health. The CDR3 runs from the conserved cysteine through the conserved F or W. A D gene is named only where the DNA matches it firmly. Where a row states a size, it is once, few, many or the class of an expanded clone; other rows omit it.

v_gene,abundance,j_gene,d_gene,CDR3aa,CDR3nt
TRBV5-1,.,TRBJ2-6,TRBD1,CASSKGQNSGANVLTF,TGCGCCAGCAGCAAGGGACAGAACTCTGGGGCCAACGTCCTGACTTTC
TRBV28,few,TRBJ1-2,.,CAGGSNYGYTF,TGTGCTGGGGGCAGCAACTATGGCTACACCTTC
TRBV5-6,.,TRBJ1-1,.,CASSFRITEAFF,TGTGCCAGCAGCTTCAGGATAACTGAAGCTTTCTTT
TRBV7-2,.,TRBJ2-7,.,CASTGASSYEQYF,TGTGCCAGCACAGGGGCCTCTTCCTACGAGCAGTACTTC
TRBV4-1,.,TRBJ1-4,.,CASSQEGKPQTTNEKLFF,TGCGCCAGCAGCCAAGAAGGAAAACCGCAGACAACTAATGAAAAACTGTTTTTT
TRBV12-3/TRBV12-4,.,TRBJ2-7,TRBD1,CASSGQGIGEQYF,TGTGCCAGCTCGGGACAGGGCATAGGCGAGCAGTACTTC
TRBV7-3,.,TRBJ1-2,.,CASSPLSGAGYTF,TGTGCCAGCAGCCCGCTGTCGGGGGCTGGCTACACCTTC
TRBV28,.,TRBJ1-6,.,CASSRTDYNSPLHF,TGTGCCAGCAGTCGGACAGACTATAATTCACCCCTCCACTTT
TRBV3-1/TRBV3-2,.,TRBJ2-7,.,CASSQRGAGNEQYF,TGTGCCAGCAGCCAAAGGGGCGCGGGTAACGAGCAGTACTTC
TRBV2,.,TRBJ1-3,.,CASRPGTSSGNTIYF,TGTGCCAGCAGGCCCGGGACCAGCTCTGGAAACACCATATATTTT
TRBV3-1/TRBV3-2,.,TRBJ2-7,TRBD2,CASSQRGLAFEQYF,TGTGCCAGCAGCCAACGAGGACTAGCTTTCGAGCAGTACTTC
TRBV7-6,.,TRBJ2-5,TRBD2,CASSRGLAGALQETQYF,TGTGCCAGCAGCCGCGGACTAGCGGGGGCCCTTCAAGAGACCCAGTACTTC
TRBV27,.,TRBJ2-7,TRBD1,CASSRVSGTGTPYTYEQYF,TGTGCCAGCAGTCGCGTATCCGGGACAGGGACCCCGTATACCTACGAGCAGTACTTC
TRBV19,.,TRBJ2-1,.,CASSIERSGYNEQFF,TGTGCCAGTAGTATAGAGAGGTCGGGGTACAATGAGCAGTTCTTC
TRBV6-5,.,TRBJ2-1,.,CASTSRDSGYNEQFF,TGTGCCAGCACTTCGAGGGATTCCGGCTACAATGAGCAGTTCTTC
TRBV7-9,.,TRBJ2-3,.,CASSLGGTKSTDTQYF,TGTGCCAGCAGCTTAGGCGGGACAAAGAGCACAGATACGCAGTATTTT
TRBV2,.,TRBJ1-3,.,CASTRSNTIYF,TGTGCCAGCACCCGCTCAAACACCATATATTTT
TRBV9,once,TRBJ2-3,.,CASSVGRDTQYF,TGTGCCAGCAGCGTAGGGAGGGATACGCAGTATTTT
TRBV29-1,.,TRBJ2-5,TRBD2,CSALLAGGIQETQYF,TGCAGCGCCCTACTAGCGGGGGGGATCCAAGAGACCCAGTACTTC
TRBV6-5,.,TRBJ1-5,TRBD1,CASRQGSQPQHF,TGTGCCAGCAGACAGGGGAGTCAGCCCCAGCATTTT
TRBV3-1/TRBV3-2,.,TRBJ2-1,TRBD2,CASSLPPGGSSYNEQFF,TGTGCCAGCAGCCTCCCCCCGGGAGGAAGCTCCTACAATGAGCAGTTCTTC
TRBV28,.,TRBJ2-7,.,CASSPGQSAEQYF,TGTGCCAGCAGCCCCGGACAGTCGGCCGAGCAGTACTTC
TRBV9,.,TRBJ2-7,.,CASSVGGGRGSYEQYF,TGTGCCAGCAGCGTGGGAGGGGGCAGGGGATCCTACGAGCAGTACTTC
TRBV2,.,TRBJ2-5,.,CASSTDSQETQYF,TGTGCCAGCAGTACCGACAGTCAAGAGACCCAGTACTTC
TRBV21-1,.,TRBJ1-5,.,CASSIGQPQHF,TGTGCCAGCAGCATAGGGCAGCCCCAGCATTTT
TRBV4-1,few,TRBJ1-4,.,CASSQAYTSIDALFF,TGCGCCAGCAGCCAAGCGTACACCTCCATTGATGCCCTTTTTTTT
TRBV30,.,TRBJ1-1,.,CAWSVPGAPNF,TGTGCCTGGAGTGTCCCGGGAGCTCCGAACTTT
TRBV30,.,TRBJ2-1,TRBD2,CAWSPGLAGLQEQFF,TGTGCCTGGAGCCCGGGACTAGCGGGGCTTCAGGAGCAGTTCTTC
TRBV5-8,.,TRBJ1-4,TRBD1,CASSRDRGEKLFF,TGTGCCAGCAGCAGGGACAGGGGCGAAAAACTGTTTTTT
TRBV7-6,.,TRBJ1-2,.,CASSSGGPRNYGYTF,TGTGCCAGCAGCTCCGGGGGACCGAGAAACTATGGCTACACCTTC
TRBV19,.,TRBJ2-5,TRBD1,CASSPRTGGETQYF,TGTGCCAGTAGTCCCCGGACAGGGGGAGAGACCCAGTACTTC